A single sample is the source of the 30 T cell receptor beta chains below, sequenced in a study of vaccination and CD4 T cells after COVID-19. Treatment meaning: roughly 10-day PBMC culture with coronavirus spike peptide pools or control peptides (ViraFEST assay). Oncomine TCR Beta short-read sequencing was applied to DNA from cultured CD4+ T cells. One entry per CDR3 protein, called by TCRdb with MiXCR from the PCR reads. Of approximately 4,000 distinct CDR3 sequences listed, roughly 40% are singletons. Which antigens these TCRs recognize remains unknown. The sample was CD4+ T cells from blood, cultured in vitro. These receptors originate from a human donor who had recovered from COVID-19.

The V gene is TRBV20-1, the J gene TRBJ1-1, with D possibly TRBD1 on 6 matching bases. This CDR3 region has 15 residues. CDR1 is DFQATT and CDR2 is SNEGSKA in the germline V gene (reference sequence). The V end was cut by 4 bases, the J end by 3 bases, with 18 bases between. The CDR3 protein is CSATSLGQQDTEAFF. CDR3 in DNA: TGCAGTGCTACAAGCTTGGGACAACAGGACACTGAAGCTTTCTTT.

The V and J genes are TRBV7-9 and TRBJ2-7, with D perhaps matching TRBD1 or TRBD2 (5 bases each). Between the trimmed V and J ends, which lost 1 base and 1 base, there was a span of 8 bases. The CDR3 is 14 amino acids. The germline CDR1 and CDR2 sequences are SEHNR and FQNEAQ (reference sequence). CDR3: CASSLDWGSYEQYF. The CDR3 nucleotides are TGTGCCAGCAGCTTAGATTGGGGGTCCTACGAGCAGTACTTC.

This clonotype was picked up a small number of times. The chain couples TRBV19 to TRBJ2-3; 7 bases fit TRBD2. The CDR3 contains 15 residues. Germline CDR1 and CDR2: LNHDA and SQIVND (reference sequence). With V trimmed by 10 bases and J by 5 bases, 15 bases remained unmatched. CDR3: CATRAWEGEKDTQYF. The DNA of the CDR3 is TGTGCCACCCGAGCCTGGGAGGGTGAGAAAGATACGCAGTATTTT.

The J gene is TRBJ1-1, the V gene TRBV7-9, with D unresolved. Trimming took 5 bases from V and 3 from J, leaving 7 bases between them. This CDR3 spans 12 amino acids. CDR1 SEHNR and CDR2 FQNEAQ come from the germline V gene (reference sequence). CDR3 DNA sequence: TGTGCCAGCAGCCAATCCTACACTGAAGCTTTCTTT. It encodes CASSQSYTEAFF.

The V and J genes are TRBV24-1 and TRBJ1-5, with D perhaps TRBD1 (5 bases). The CDR3 has 14 amino acids. Germline CDR1 reads KGHDR; CDR2 reads SFDVKD. V gave up 5 bases and J gave up 4 bases, with 11 bases separating them. Here the CDR3 reads CATSAEGRNQPQHF. The CDR3 DNA sequence: TGTGCCACCAGTGCGGAGGGGAGAAATCAGCCCCAGCATTTT.

This chain links TRBV11-2 with TRBJ2-2; the match to TRBD2 covers 7 bases. Germline values: CDR1 SGHAT, CDR2 FQNNGV. The CDR3 loop spans 13 amino acids. The ends lost 5 bases at V and 13 bases at J; junction bases unmatched: 10. In nucleotides, the CDR3 is TGTGCCAGCAGCGCGCTACTAGCGCTTGGGCTGTTTTTT. It is translated as CASSALLALGLFF.

The chain has TRBV11-2 and TRBJ2-7; 10 bases fit TRBD2. The germline gives CDR1 SGHAT, CDR2 FQNNGV. Unmatched junction bases numbered 9, after V lost 7 bases and J lost 6 bases. This CDR3 spans 14 amino acids. The CDR3: CASNWALAGTEQYF. The DNA for the CDR3 is TGTGCCAGCAACTGGGCACTAGCGGGAACCGAGCAGTACTTC.

The chain carries TRBV20-1 and TRBJ2-3; possibly TRBD2 for D (6 bases). Germline V gene sequence: CDR1 DFQATT, CDR2 SNEGSKA (reference sequence). Trimming pared 5 bases from V and 2 bases from J, leaving 14 bases between. CDR3 length: 14 residues. CDR3 sequence: CSAPRLGPTDTQYF. The CDR3 nucleotides are TGCAGTGCTCCAAGACTAGGTCCCACAGATACGCAGTATTTT.

The chain couples TRBV10-3 to TRBJ1-2; D is perhaps TRBD1 (6 bases). In germline, CDR1 is ENHRY, CDR2 SYGVKD. Trimming cost V 2 bases and J 6 bases, with 16 bases left between them. The CDR3 extends over 15 amino acids. The CDR3 loop reads CAISEEGVVEDGYTF. The DNA for the CDR3 is TGTGCCATCAGTGAGGAGGGGGTGGTTGAAGATGGCTACACCTTC.

This clonotype occurred a few times. The rearrangement links TRBV20-1 to TRBJ2-4, with no clear D. Germline CDR1 and CDR2: DFQATT and SNEGSKA (reference sequence). The CDR3 runs 14 residues. Trimming took off 1 base at V and 1 base at J, with 8 bases between the two ends. Written as DNA, the CDR3 is TGCAGTGCTAGAGTAGACCCCGCCAAAAACATTCAGTACTTC. It encodes CSARVDPAKNIQYF.

V and J are TRBV6-1 and TRBJ2-7; D ambiguous. With 3 bases removed from V and 2 bases from J, the gap between germline ends came to 8 bases. The CDR3 sequence is 13 residues long. Per germline, CDR1 MNHNS and CDR2 SASEGT. This CDR3 reads CASSEAQPYEQYF. CDR3 DNA sequence: TGTGCCAGCAGTGAGGCACAGCCCTACGAGCAGTACTTC.

V is TRBV7-9 and J is TRBJ2-7; TRBD1 matches 8 bases. The CDR3 is made up of 16 amino acids. In germline, CDR1 is SEHNR, CDR2 FQNEAQ (reference sequence). The trim removed 4 bases at V and 5 bases at J, leaving 13 bases unmatched. The CDR3 spells CASSSLPGQVLHEQYF. CDR3 nucleotide sequence: TGTGCCAGCAGCTCACTACCGGGACAGGTTCTCCACGAGCAGTACTTC.

The chain joins TRBV6-2 or TRBV6-3 to TRBJ2-5, with D possibly matching TRBD2 (5 bases). CDR3 length equals 15 residues. Germline loops: CDR1 MNHEY, CDR2 SVGEGT. Trimming pared 5 bases from V and 0 bases from J, leaving 13 bases between. The CDR3 DNA follows: TGTGCCAGCAGTCCGCTCGGGGAGTACCAAGAGACCCAGTACTTC. Translating gives CASSPLGEYQETQYF.

This clonotype was found a few times. The chain is built from TRBV7-6 and TRBJ2-5, with 7 bases identical to TRBD2. Germline CDR1 SGHVS, CDR2 FNYEAQ. CDR3 size: 15 residues. V lost 0 bases, J lost 5 bases, and 6 bases stayed unmatched. Here the CDR3 reads CASSLAGGVMETQYF. CDR3 in DNA: TGTGCCAGCAGCTTAGCGGGAGGGGTGATGGAGACCCAGTACTTC.

The chain is built from TRBV27 and TRBJ1-2; no clear D gene. From germline, CDR1 is MNHEY and CDR2 SMNVEV (reference sequence). The CDR3 consists of 15 residues. V was shortened by 4 bases and J by 2 bases, with 14 bases between the two germline ends. The CDR3 is CASSSTNGPNYGYTF. DNA of the CDR3: TGTGCCAGCAGTTCCACTAACGGACCAAACTATGGCTACACCTTC.

This clonotype was counted a few times. The chain has TRBV10-3 and TRBJ1-5, with 7 positions matching TRBD1. The CDR3 is 14 amino acids. The ends lost 6 bases at V and 3 bases at J; junction bases unmatched: 5. Germline V lookup: CDR1 ENHRY, CDR2 SYGVKD. CDR3: CAIRGTVHNQPQHF. CDR3 DNA sequence: TGTGCCATCAGGGGGACAGTGCACAATCAGCCCCAGCATTTT.

This clonotype was counted between two and nine times. This chain uses TRBV5-4 with TRBJ2-7, with 7 bases lining up with TRBD1. The CDR3 loop spans 14 amino acids. Germline V gives CDR1 SGHNT, CDR2 YYREEE (reference sequence). The V and J ends lost 3 bases and 0 bases, in that order; junction bases with no gene match: 3. The CDR3 nucleotides read TGTGCCAGCAGCTCTCGGACAGGCTCCTACGAGCAGTACTTC. Translated, it gives CASSSRTGSYEQYF.

This clonotype has a handful of counts. The J gene is TRBJ2-3, the V gene TRBV20-1, with TRBD2 identical over 8 bases. J lost 0 bases, V lost 6 bases, and 2 bases had no gene match. The CDR3 consists of 13 residues. Germline V gene sequence: CDR1 DFQATT, CDR2 SNEGSKA (reference sequence). The CDR3: CSAGGGSTDTQYF. The CDR3 DNA reads as TGCAGTGCCGGGGGGGGAAGCACAGATACGCAGTATTTT.

The chain uses TRBV7-9 and TRBJ2-3; perhaps TRBD1 as D (5 bases). CDR3 size: 14 residues. Trimming removed 3 bases at V and 6 bases at J, with 13 bases between. From germline, CDR1 is SEHNR and CDR2 FQNEAQ (reference sequence). Here the CDR3 DNA reads TGTGCCAGCAGCTTGACGCAGGGCGTGGATACGCAGTATTTT. Protein product: CASSLTQGVDTQYF. Full variable domain (rest looked up from reference TRBV7-9 and TRBJ2-3): DTGVSQNPRHKITKRGQNVTFRCDPISEHNRLYWYRQTLGQGPEFLTYFQNEAQLEKSRLLSDRFSAERPKGSFSTLEIQRTEQGDSAMYLCASSLTQGVDTQYFGPGTRLTVL.

Here the CDR3 reads CATEDNSPIALHF. For the CDR3, the DNA is TGTGCCACCGAAGATAATTCCCCCATTGCCCTCCACTTT. The V and J genes are TRBV7-9 and TRBJ1-6; D is undetermined. The CDR3 length is 13 residues. Germline V gene sequence: CDR1 SEHNR, CDR2 FQNEAQ (reference sequence). V was cut by 10 bases and J by 14 bases, with 21 bases left in between.

The chain carries TRBV10-3 and TRBJ2-7, with D unresolved. Germline-derived CDR1 and CDR2 are ENHRY and SYGVKD. The CDR3 runs to 12 residues. Deletions cut 5 bases from V and 0 bases from J, with 5 bases between. In nucleotides, the CDR3 is TGTGCCATCAGTTCCGACTCCTACGAGCAGTACTTC. Its protein is CAISSDSYEQYF.

The V and J genes are TRBV7-2 and TRBJ1-2; TRBD1 agrees at 10 bases. Germline lookup yields CDR1 SGHTA and CDR2 FQGNSA. V lost 5 bases, J lost 4 bases, and 4 bases stayed unmatched. The CDR3 is 14 residues long. The CDR3 loop is CASSPGQGVYGYTF. CDR3 sequence (DNA): TGTGCCAGCAGCCCAGGACAGGGGGTCTATGGCTACACCTTC.

This clonotype was seen a few times. This CDR3 is CSARATYGGGPGSTDTQYF. The CDR3 DNA reads as TGCAGTGCTAGAGCCACGTACGGGGGAGGGCCAGGGAGCACAGATACGCAGTATTTT. This chain connects TRBV20-1 to TRBJ2-3; 7 bases are shared with TRBD2. CDR1 DFQATT and CDR2 SNEGSKA come from the germline V gene (reference sequence). The CDR3 runs 19 residues. Trimming at V came to 1 base and at J to 0 bases, leaving 16 bases not matched to a gene.

The count of this clonotype is one. CDR3 in amino acids: CAWSPGPNYGYTF. The CDR3, as DNA: TGTGCCTGGTCACCGGGACCTAACTATGGCTACACCTTC. This chain joins TRBV30 and TRBJ1-2, with D possibly matching TRBD1 (5 bases). V shed 5 bases and J shed 0 bases, with 10 bases lying between them. The CDR3 has 13 residues. CDR1 is GTSNPN, CDR2 SVGIG, per germline (reference sequence).

The chain has TRBV5-1 and TRBJ2-6; no firm D call. The V end was cut by 0 bases, the J end by 0 bases, with 4 bases between. Germline V gene lookup returns CDR1 SGHRS and CDR2 YFSETQ. CDR3 length: 15 amino acids. CDR3 loop: CASSLVVSGANVLTF. The CDR3 nucleotides read TGCGCCAGCAGCTTGGTTGTCTCTGGGGCCAACGTCCTGACTTTC.

This clonotype was seen more than once but under ten times. The V call is TRBV5-4, the J call TRBJ2-7, with 7 bases that match TRBD2. V lost 3 bases to trimming and J lost 0 bases; unmatched junction nucleotides: 21. Germline V gene data show CDR1 as SGHNT and CDR2 as YYREEE (reference sequence). The CDR3 extends over 20 amino acids. The CDR3 loop is CASSSVRGGLGPLNSYEQYF. CDR3 bases: TGTGCCAGCAGCTCTGTGAGGGGCGGACTAGGGCCCCTGAACTCCTACGAGCAGTACTTC.

The rearrangement uses TRBV10-3 and TRBJ2-2; the D is unclear. V lost 5 bases and J 7 bases, leaving 17 bases between the germline ends. CDR3 size: 15 residues. The germline CDR1 and CDR2 sequences are ENHRY and SYGVKD. The CDR3, as DNA: TGTGCCATCAGTTCCCCGTGGCCCCGCGGCGGGGAGCTGTTTTTT. Translation gives CAISSPWPRGGELFF.

The chain joins TRBV6-1 to TRBJ2-7; D is possibly TRBD2 (5 bases). Germline assignment: CDR1 MNHNS and CDR2 SASEGT. V was shortened by 6 bases and J by 6 bases, with 18 bases between the two germline ends. The CDR3 has 14 residues. The CDR3 region is CASSSGGEAGEQYF. In DNA, the CDR3 is TGTGCCAGCAGCTCTGGTGGTGAGGCGGGCGAGCAGTACTTC.

The chain carries TRBV7-8 and TRBJ2-1; no clear D. This CDR3 is built from 13 residues. The V end was cut by 3 bases, the J end by 4 bases, with 7 bases between. Germline-derived CDR1 and CDR2 are SGHVS and FQNEAQ. CDR3 sequence (DNA): TGTGCCAGCAGCTTCGGCTATTACAATGAGCAGTTCTTC. It specifies CASSFGYYNEQFF.

This clonotype has only a few counts. The V call is TRBV6-1, the J call TRBJ1-2; TRBD1 is a possible D gene (5 bases). Germline V gene lookup returns CDR1 MNHNS and CDR2 SASEGT. V lost 6 bases and J lost 7, with 15 bases in between. This CDR3 region has 13 residues. The CDR3 DNA follows: TGTGCCAGCAGCTTATTGGGGGGTAGTGGCTACACCTTC. Translating gives CASSLLGGSGYTF.